These 20 T cell receptor beta chains share one sample of origin, sequenced in a study of cytomegalovirus exposure and HLA in healthy donors. Vbeta (60) and Jbeta (13) primers were used in the PCR. Clones were sequenced by immunoSEQ multiplex PCR, and TCRdb holds only the in-frame ones, with some missing. The sample holds over 100,000 clones, around 73% seen once. The sample consisted of PBMCs. Receptors originate from a woman in her thirties or forties in good health and CMV-seronegative.

The chain has TRBV27 and TRBJ2-3; tentatively, D is TRBD1 (8 bases). The CDR3 totals 15 residues. CDR1 is MNHEY, CDR2 SMNVEV, per germline (reference sequence). V was clipped by 2 bases and J by 3 bases, with 12 bases between them. The CDR3 spells CASSLLQGGTDTQYF. The CDR3 DNA is TGTGCCAGCAGTTTACTACAGGGGGGGACAGATACGCAGTATTTT.

The chain is built from TRBV10-1 and TRBJ2-1; tentatively, D is TRBD1 (5 bases). There are 16 residues in the CDR3. Trimming left V 10 bases short and J 7 bases short, with 26 bases between. Germline assignment: CDR1 WNHNN and CDR2 SYGVQD (reference sequence). CDR3 sequence (DNA): TGCGCCACCTCCCTCTGGTCTTACAAAGGGGAAAATGAGCAGTTCTTC. It yields the protein CATSLWSYKGENEQFF.

The chain is built from TRBV5-8 and TRBJ2-3; 7 nucleotides agree with TRBD1. Germline CDR1 SGHTS, CDR2 YDEGEE. The CDR3 has 15 amino acids. The J segment lost 4 bases and the V segment lost 1 base, leaving 6 bases of the junction unmatched. In nucleotides, the CDR3 is TGTGCCAGCAGCTTGACCGACAGGGCGGCAGATACGCAGTATTTT. The encoded protein is CASSLTDRAADTQYF.

The V and J genes are TRBV7-9 and TRBJ1-1; D not resolved. V was shortened by 1 base and J by 9 bases, with 9 bases between the two germline ends. CDR1 and CDR2 (germline): SEHNR, FQNEAQ (reference sequence). The CDR3 runs 12 residues. CDR3 residues: CASSLDPGKAFF. The CDR3 nucleotides read TGTGCCAGCAGCTTAGATCCGGGAAAAGCTTTCTTT.

The CDR3 DNA is TGTGCCAGCAGTTTAGGGGGCTTGTTAGATACGCAGTATTTT. Translated: CASSLGGLLDTQYF. V usage is TRBV28 and J usage is TRBJ2-3; D is perhaps TRBD1 (6 bases). The CDR3 runs 14 residues. V lost 2 bases and J lost 5, with 11 bases in between. CDR1 and CDR2 from the germline V gene are MDHEN and SYDVKM.

The chain uses TRBV5-5 and TRBJ1-2; TRBD1 matches at 12 bases. With V trimmed by 5 bases and J by 8 bases, 10 bases remained unmatched. Germline V gene data show CDR1 as SGHKS and CDR2 as YYEKEE (reference sequence). The CDR3 extends over 15 amino acids. The DNA of the CDR3 is TGTGCCAGCAGATTTCCGGGACAGGGGGCGTCCGGCTACACCTTC. It yields the protein CASRFPGQGASGYTF.

Here the CDR3 DNA reads TGTGCCAGCAGTCGCCGGGGATTGGGCACAGATACGCAGTATTTT. As protein: CASSRRGLGTDTQYF. The genes are TRBV28 and TRBJ2-3, with a possible D match to TRBD2 (5 bases). The CDR3 runs to 15 residues. With 5 bases removed from V and 1 base from J, the gap between germline ends came to 13 bases. Germline V CDR1 and CDR2: MDHEN, SYDVKM.

The rearrangement uses TRBV27 and TRBJ2-1, with 10 bases matching TRBD2. The germline V gene encodes CDR1 MNHEY and CDR2 SMNVEV (reference sequence). The CDR3 is 15 amino acids. The V and J ends lost 7 bases and 4 bases, in that order; junction bases with no gene match: 7. Here the CDR3 reads CASKIGTSAYNEQFF. The DNA of the CDR3 is TGTGCCAGCAAAATTGGGACTAGCGCGTACAATGAGCAGTTCTTC.

This chain joins TRBV7-9 and TRBJ2-6; unclear D gene. The ends were cut back, 4 bases at V and 1 base at J, with 8 bases in the middle. This CDR3 has 15 residues. Germline lookup yields CDR1 SEHNR and CDR2 FQNEAQ (reference sequence). The CDR3 DNA follows: TGTGCCAGCAGCTACACAGAATCTGGGGCCAACGTCCTGACTTTC. Translating gives CASSYTESGANVLTF. Filled out from reference TRBV7-9 and TRBJ2-6, the complete variable domain reads DTGVSQNPRHKITKRGQNVTFRCDPISEHNRLYWYRQTLGQGPEFLTYFQNEAQLEKSRLLSDRFSAERPKGSFSTLEIQRTEQGDSAMYLCASSYTESGANVLTFGAGSRLTVL.

There are a few counts of this clone. The chain uses TRBV18 and TRBJ2-7; 7 nucleotides align to TRBD1. The CDR3 totals 13 residues. Germline V gene sequence: CDR1 KGHSH, CDR2 LQKENI. The junction had 4 bases not matched to a gene; V was cut back by 4 bases and J by 4 bases. The CDR3 reads CASSLTTGYEQYF. CDR3 sequence (DNA): TGTGCCAGCTCACTAACGACAGGGTACGAGCAGTACTTC.

The rearrangement links TRBV19 to TRBJ2-1, with a weak D call TRBD2 (6 bases). The CDR3 length is 17 residues. The V and J ends lost 0 bases and 5 bases respectively, with 17 bases between them. Germline V CDR1 and CDR2: LNHDA, SQIVND (reference sequence). In nucleotides, the CDR3 is TGTGCCAGTAGTATAGATCCGGGACTTGAAGGGCACAATGAGCAGTTCTTC. It yields the protein CASSIDPGLEGHNEQFF.

V and J are TRBV5-1 and TRBJ2-7; 7 nucleotides align to TRBD2. V was clipped by 3 bases and J by 6 bases; unmatched bases: 15. Germline V lookup: CDR1 SGHRS, CDR2 YFSETQ. This CDR3 comprises 16 residues. The CDR3, as DNA: TGCGCCAGCAGCTATTGGGGGGGAGTCTGGTCGGGCGAGCAGTACTTC. Encoded protein: CASSYWGGVWSGEQYF.

The rearrangement joins TRBV5-1 to TRBJ2-1; 9 bases align to TRBD1. The CDR3 runs to 14 residues. The germline CDR1 and CDR2 sequences are SGHRS and YFSETQ. Unmatched junction bases numbered 6, after V lost 4 bases and J lost 7 bases. CDR3 sequence (DNA): TGCGCCAGCAGCCAGAATGACAGGGGGAATGAGCAGTTCTTC. It specifies CASSQNDRGNEQFF.

This clone was detected once. The chain is built from TRBV7-9 and TRBJ2-1; 7 nucleotides line up with TRBD1. The CDR3 sequence is 16 residues long. The germline gives CDR1 SEHNR, CDR2 FQNEAQ (reference sequence). Trimming cost V 7 bases and J 8 bases; bases outside gene matches: 17. CDR3 nucleotide sequence: TGTGCCAGCATCAGCATGGCAGGGGGTGAGTCCGATGAGCAGTTCTTC. Its translation is CASISMAGGESDEQFF.

As DNA, the CDR3 is TGTGCCAGCGGTTCTCAGGGCACTGAAGCTTTCTTT. Amino acids: CASGSQGTEAFF. The gene calls are TRBV25-1 and TRBJ1-1, with a tentative D call TRBD1 (5 bases). The CDR3 contains 12 residues. Trimming removed 8 bases from V and 4 bases from J, with 11 bases in between. Germline CDR1 and CDR2: MGHDK and SYGVNS.

This chain joins TRBV27 and TRBJ2-1, with 7 bases fitting TRBD1. Germline V lookup: CDR1 MNHEY, CDR2 SMNVEV (reference sequence). J gave up 6 bases and V 7 bases, and 12 bases lay outside the gene matches. This CDR3 has 15 residues. The CDR3 DNA sequence: TGTGCCAGCATTCAGGGTCAGGGGGTCAGCAATGAGCAGTTCTTC. It is translated as CASIQGQGVSNEQFF.

The chain carries TRBV19 and TRBJ1-3; D not resolved. CDR3 length: 16 amino acids. The germline gives CDR1 LNHDA, CDR2 SQIVND (reference sequence). The germline V and J ends were trimmed by 5 bases and 0 bases, with 14 bases remaining between them. DNA for the CDR3: TGTGCCAGTAGTGATCGTCAGGTGGGCTCTGGAAACACCATATATTTT. Translating gives CASSDRQVGSGNTIYF.

The chain is built from TRBV4-1 and TRBJ1-1, with 9 bases that match TRBD1. Germline CDR1 reads MGHRA; CDR2 reads YSYEKL. This CDR3 spans 16 amino acids. V lost 2 bases, J lost 6 bases, and 10 bases stayed unmatched. DNA of the CDR3: TGCGCCAGCAGCCAATCTACCTGGACAGGGGACGCTGAAGCTTTCTTT. Amino acid sequence: CASSQSTWTGDAEAFF.

The gene calls are TRBV5-1 and TRBJ2-7, with 9 bases fitting TRBD1. J lost 5 bases, V lost 2 bases, and 8 bases had no gene match. The V gene's germline CDR1 is SGHRS and CDR2 YFSETQ. CDR3 length equals 15 residues. In DNA, the CDR3 is TGCGCCAGCAGCTTTACAGGGGGCACGCAGAACGAGCAGTACTTC. Its translation is CASSFTGGTQNEQYF.

The chain couples TRBV9 to TRBJ2-3; 8 nucleotides match TRBD2. The CDR3 contains 15 residues. The germline V gene has CDR1 SGDLS and CDR2 YYNGEE. Losses at the gene ends were 2 bases for V and 5 bases for J; bases not matched to a gene: 7. The CDR3 region has the DNA TGTGCCAGCAGCGTGGAAGCGGGAGCCGGAGATACGCAGTATTTT. This encodes CASSVEAGAGDTQYF.